The T cell receptor (beta chain) under discussion was sequenced for a study of CD8 T cells in Susac syndrome (dated by TCRdb to about 2019). Regarding the complete study: Whether CD8+ T cell activation and differentiation in Susac syndrome was antigen driven was tested using repertoire sequencing. CD8+ T cell repertoire clonality was compared between eleven to twelve healthy donors, some 14 Susac syndrome patients and 15 or so multiple sclerosis patients.

RNA was extracted using the RNeasy kit, and about 0.45 to 1 microgram was reverse transcribed with random hexamers. The immunoSEQ multiplex PCR assay, which covers 54 Vbeta and 13 Jbeta segments, was used to amplify TCR beta CDR3 regions. To correct PCR amplification bias, a synthetic template baseline was used for both primer optimization and computational correction. In the authors' own workflow: Only productive sequences were kept, with reads annotated to V, D and J genes according to IMGT and analyzed in immunoSEQ Analyzer. To calculate clonality, Shannon entropy was normalized by log2 of the number of productive unique sequences and then subtracted from one. Public and private clones were assessed among the 100 most prevalent clones of each patient and control. Clones were defined as Susac-specific when absent from the healthy and MS cohorts, from about 970 published viral clones and from other ImmuneACCESS disease sequences. The public sequencing data were trimmed at Q25 with fastp and processed into clonotypes with MiXCR by TCRdb, which kept only in-frame beta chains. Each CDR3 protein appears once, grouped with its most common genes and DNA. TCRdb's processing, not the authors' own work, is the source of the V and J calls. The sample table holds hundreds of thousands of distinct CDR3 sequences, of which 85% were seen once. The biggest ten clones account for around 0.12% of the sample.

A remark on this clonotype: Its recognized antigen is unknown. Nothing much larger sits one base from this clone, and base qualities are not available.

Peripheral blood CD8+ and CD4+ T cells from healthy donors, Susac syndrome patients and multiple sclerosis patients were profiled by high-throughput TCR beta sequencing. The multiple sclerosis controls were treatment-naive patients who had stable or active relapsing-remitting disease and met the revised McDonald criteria. Bulk CD8+ and CD4+ T cells were purified by magnetic negative isolation, whereas CD8+ TEMRA cells were enriched by FACS. Blood was drawn into EDTA tubes, processed within 24 hours, and PBMCs were isolated by density gradient centrifugation. PBMCs intended for TCR sequencing were cryopreserved in liquid nitrogen and thawed later in a water bath at 37 degrees C. The sorted or isolated CD4+, CD8+ and CD8+ TEMRA cells reached a purity of at least 90%. Results the study describes overall, beyond this receptor: The study acknowledged that relatively few individuals were included in the TCR sequencing and HLA analysis.

The sequence was collected from a human donor with multiple sclerosis. The sequencing input was CD8+ T cells from PBMCs.

The DNA sequence reads TGTGCCAGCAGCAGCAGCGGGGGGGCCCTCTACAATGAGCAGTTCTTC. It is translated as CASSSSGGALYNEQFF. The sequence joins TRBV11-2 to TRBJ2-1; the central 10 bases match TRBD2. The CDR3 goes from the cysteine to the phenylalanine over 16 residues. Here the CDR3 DNA is all that survives: 48 bases in frame from base 1. Clipping removes 5 bases from V and 3 bases from J, with 7 as the unmatched junction base count. The CDR1 and CDR2 encoded by the germline V gene are SGHAT and FQNNGV.